This T cell receptor (beta chain) was profiled in a study of T cell changes during pregnancy in multiple sclerosis. Germline CDR1 SEHNR, CDR2 FQNEAQ (reference sequence). V lost 9 bases to trimming and J lost 1 base, with 4 bases between them. The CDR3 has 12 amino acids. The data were produced by immunoSEQ multiplex PCR, yet TCRdb's version contains in-frame clones alone and is incomplete. In the table there are 70,000 to 95,000 clones, more than 80% of which are singletons. This chain uses TRBV7-9 with TRBJ2-6, with D unresolved. Here the sequenced sample was peripheral blood, taken in the second trimester of pregnancy. This sequence was found in a female donor in good health, enrolled as a control in a pregnancy study. The CDR3 region is CASSSGANVLTF. The CDR3 region has the DNA TGTGCCAGTTCATCTGGGGCCAACGTCCTGACTTTC. The variable domain in full, with the rest retrieved from reference TRBV7-9 and TRBJ2-6, is DTGVSQNPRHKITKRGQNVTFRCDPISEHNRLYWYRQTLGQGPEFLTYFQNEAQLEKSRLLSDRFSAERPKGSFSTLEIQRTEQGDSAMYLCASSSGANVLTFGAGSRLTVL.